These T cell receptor beta chains were read from a single sample in a study of blood T cell repertoires in COVID-19. Repertoires were generated with immunoSEQ multiplex PCR, while TCRdb's copy carries only in-frame clones and drops some. The sample includes approximately 210,000 clones, roughly nine tenths seen only once; the top ten take approximately 1.2%. The sequencing sample was made of peripheral blood. These receptors came from a man aged 25-45 years with acute or convalescent COVID-19. The CDR3 runs from the conserved cysteine through the conserved F or W. A D gene is named only where the DNA matches it firmly. Clone size appears in some rows only: once, few, many, or a class for an expanded clone.

TRBV6-5,NA,NA,TRBJ1-2,CASSPGSGYTF,TGTGCCAGCAGCCCAGGATCTGGCTACACCTTC
TRBV3-1/TRBV3-2,NA,TRBD2,TRBJ2-7,CASSRERGPYEQYF,TGTGCCAGCAGCCGAGAGCGGGGACCCTACGAGCAGTACTTC
TRBV5-4,once,TRBD1,TRBJ2-5,CASRLDRVSQETQYF,TGTGCCAGCAGACTCGACAGGGTCTCCCAAGAGACCCAGTACTTC
TRBV9,NA,TRBD2,TRBJ2-1,CASSDGLAGGREQFF,TGTGCCAGCAGCGATGGACTAGCGGGGGGGCGTGAGCAGTTCTTC
TRBV28,NA,NA,TRBJ2-1,CASSFSSYNEQFF,TGTGCCAGCAGTTTCAGCTCCTACAATGAGCAGTTCTTC
TRBV11-2,NA,TRBD2,TRBJ2-2,CASSPLALGELFF,TGTGCCAGCAGCCCACTAGCGCTCGGGGAGCTGTTTTTT
TRBV19,NA,NA,TRBJ1-1,CASKTGDNHNTEAFF,TGTGCCAGTAAAACAGGAGACAATCACAACACTGAAGCTTTCTTT
TRBV13,NA,TRBD1,TRBJ2-7,CASSLGTQGAERYF,TGTGCCAGCAGCTTAGGCACGCAGGGGGCGGAACGGTACTTC
TRBV2,NA,TRBD1,TRBJ1-3,CASRHRGQGNTIYF,TGTGCCAGCAGACATAGGGGGCAAGGAAACACCATATATTTT
TRBV27,NA,TRBD2,TRBJ2-2,CASNYLTSGQTTGELFF,TGTGCCAGCAATTATCTTACTAGCGGTCAAACGACCGGGGAGCTGTTTTTT
TRBV7-3,once,NA,TRBJ2-2,CASSFSNGELFF,TGTGCCAGCAGCTTTAGCAACGGGGAGCTGTTTTTT
TRBV9,few,NA,TRBJ2-7,CASSVEAVSLLGQYF,TGTGCCAGCAGCGTAGAAGCGGTCTCCCTATTGGGGCAGTACTTC
TRBV7-8,NA,TRBD2,TRBJ2-7,CASSIQGLAETYEQYF,TGTGCCAGCAGCATACAGGGACTAGCGGAGACCTACGAGCAGTACTTC
TRBV3-1/TRBV3-2,NA,TRBD1,TRBJ2-6,CASSQARQGPSGANVLTF,TGTGCCAGCAGCCAGGCAAGACAGGGACCCTCTGGGGCCAACGTCCTGACTTTC
TRBV5-1,NA,TRBD1,TRBJ1-3,CASRSTGPHLSGNTIYF,TGCGCCAGCCGGTCGACAGGGCCCCACCTTTCTGGAAACACCATATATTTT
TRBV5-1,few,NA,TRBJ1-4,CASSFQASGEKLFF,TGCGCCAGCAGCTTTCAGGCAAGTGGGGAAAAACTGTTTTTT
TRBV18,NA,TRBD2,TRBJ2-3,CASSRGGPGTDTQYF,TGTGCCAGCTCACGCGGGGGGCCAGGTACAGATACGCAGTATTTT
TRBV19,NA,TRBD1,TRBJ1-1,CASSSSGTALEAFF,TGTGCCAGTAGTAGCTCCGGGACAGCCCTTGAAGCTTTCTTT
TRBV5-1,NA,NA,TRBJ1-6,CASRMGGTRNSPLHF,TGCGCCAGCAGGATGGGGGGTACTCGGAATTCACCCCTCCACTTT
TRBV28,NA,NA,TRBJ1-2,CASSNPGGLGGYTF,TGTGCCAGCAGTAATCCGGGGGGCTTAGGTGGCTACACCTTC
TRBV3-1/TRBV3-2,once,NA,TRBJ1-6,CASSPQRTYNSPLHF,TGTGCCAGCAGCCCCCAGCGTACCTATAATTCACCCCTCCACTTT
TRBV4-2,NA,NA,TRBJ2-7,CASSLTPPDFFSQPYEQYF,TGTGCCAGCAGCCTAACACCCCCGGACTTCTTCTCCCAACCCTACGAGCAGTACTTC
TRBV6-5,few,NA,TRBJ1-5,CASSLQGRDQPQHF,TGTGCCAGCAGCTTACAGGGCAGGGATCAGCCCCAGCATTTT
TRBV27,NA,NA,TRBJ1-5,CARRGSKRTNRPQHF,TGTGCCCGTCGGGGGTCCAAACGGACCAATCGGCCCCAGCATTTT
TRBV27,NA,TRBD1,TRBJ1-5,CASSPLGQGFQPQHF,TGTGCCAGCAGTCCCTTGGGACAGGGTTTTCAGCCCCAGCATTTT
TRBV5-1,NA,TRBD1,TRBJ1-5,CASRQGASQPQHF,TGCGCCAGCAGACAGGGGGCAAGTCAGCCCCAGCATTTT
TRBV6-5,NA,NA,TRBJ1-4,CASRMATREKLFF,TGTGCCAGCCGGATGGCGACGCGGGAAAAACTGTTTTTT
TRBV29-1,NA,TRBD1,TRBJ2-3,CSVDYRTGAADTQYF,TGCAGCGTTGACTATCGGACAGGGGCAGCAGATACGCAGTATTTT